The 23 T cell receptor beta chains presented below share a single source sample, sequenced in a study of cytomegalovirus exposure and HLA in healthy donors. PCR used 60 Vbeta primers and 13 Jbeta primers. Measured with immunoSEQ multiplex PCR; TCRdb has only the in-frame clones, and not every one. The sample lists more than 150,000 clones, around 80% occurring once. The sample consisted of PBMCs. These receptors were taken from a man aged 35 to 55 in good health and CMV-seropositive.

A few counts support this clone. The chain uses TRBV27 and TRBJ1-6; TRBD1 is a possible D gene (5 bases). Germline V gene data show CDR1 as MNHEY and CDR2 as SMNVEV (reference sequence). The CDR3 runs to 16 residues. Trimming left V 1 base short and J 9 bases short, with 16 bases between. This CDR3 is CASSLLGQGRGSPLHF. The CDR3 nucleotides read TGTGCCAGCAGTTTATTAGGGCAGGGTAGGGGTTCACCCCTCCACTTT.

This clone occurred a few times. This chain connects TRBV7-2 to TRBJ2-7, with TRBD2 identical over 10 bases. J lost 8 bases, V lost 1 base, and 5 bases had no gene match. Germline V gene data show CDR1 as SGHTA and CDR2 as FQGNSA. The CDR3 loop spans 14 amino acids. The CDR3 spells CASSLGLAGEKQYF. The CDR3 DNA reads as TGTGCCAGCAGCTTAGGGCTAGCGGGGGAGAAGCAGTACTTC.

This chain uses TRBV19 with TRBJ2-2; D may be TRBD2 (5 bases). Per germline, CDR1 LNHDA and CDR2 SQIVND (reference sequence). CDR3 length: 12 amino acids. V lost 4 bases to trimming and J lost 6 bases, with 6 bases between them. CDR3 sequence (DNA): TGTGCCAGTAGTAACGGGGCCGGGGAGCTGTTTTTT. This gives the protein CASSNGAGELFF.

This rearrangement joins TRBV10-2 to TRBJ2-5; a possible D gene is TRBD1 (6 bases). Per germline, CDR1 WSHSY and CDR2 SAAADI. V shed 0 bases and J shed 4 bases, with 12 bases lying between them. This CDR3 has 15 amino acids. CDR3 sequence reads: CASSESSRGGETQYF. The CDR3 DNA is TGCGCCAGCAGTGAGTCGTCTAGAGGGGGAGAGACCCAGTACTTC.

J is TRBJ2-5 and V is TRBV5-8; TRBD1 aligns across 8 bases. Germline V lookup: CDR1 SGHTS, CDR2 YDEGEE. CDR3 length equals 15 residues. V was clipped by 4 bases and J by 2 bases; unmatched bases: 7. The CDR3 DNA reads as TGTGCCAGCAGCCCGACAGGGGTGGGACAAGAGACCCAGTACTTC. It is translated as CASSPTGVGQETQYF.

The V and J genes are TRBV7-8 and TRBJ1-1; the match to TRBD1 covers 9 bases. Germline V lookup: CDR1 SGHVS, CDR2 FQNEAQ. This CDR3 contains 15 residues. The V segment lost 5 bases and the J segment 2 bases; nucleotides outside the gene matches: 6. CDR3 nucleotide sequence: TGTGCCAGCAGCACGGACAGGGGTGGTAACACTGAAGCTTTCTTT. Amino acids: CASSTDRGGNTEAFF.

V usage is TRBV6-5 and J usage is TRBJ2-5; 7 positions match TRBD2. CDR3 length equals 14 residues. The V and J ends lost 2 bases and 4 bases, in that order; junction bases with no gene match: 4. Per germline, CDR1 MNHEY and CDR2 SVGAGI. CDR3 in DNA: TGTGCCAGCAGTTACGACGGGGAGGGAGAGACCCAGTACTTC. It yields the protein CASSYDGEGETQYF.

Concerning this clone: The sample has other DNA sequences that encode this CDR3 too. The chain employs TRBV15 and TRBJ1-3; D is possibly TRBD1 (6 bases). Trimming took off 3 bases at V and 0 bases at J, with 12 bases between the two ends. The CDR3 loop spans 16 amino acids. The V gene's germline CDR1 is LNHNV and CDR2 YYDKDF (reference sequence). The CDR3 is CATSRTGSYSGNTIYF. The CDR3 DNA reads TGTGCCACCAGCAGGACAGGTTCTTACTCTGGAAACACCATATATTTT.

The V call is TRBV28, the J call TRBJ1-4; 8 bases align to TRBD1. The V and J ends lost 5 bases and 3 bases, in that order; junction bases with no gene match: 11. CDR1 and CDR2 (germline): MDHEN, SYDVKM. The CDR3 consists of 17 residues. CDR3 loop: CASSPNFGTGSNEKLFF. CDR3 nucleotide sequence: TGTGCCAGCAGTCCTAACTTCGGGACAGGCTCTAATGAAAAACTGTTTTTT. Based on the CDR3 plus reference TRBV28 and TRBJ1-4, the full variable domain is DVKVTQSSRYLVKRTGEKVFLECVQDMDHENMFWYRQDPGLGLRLIYFSYDVKMKEKGDIPEGYSVSREKKERFSLILESASTNQTSMYLCASSPNFGTGSNEKLFFGSGTQLSVL.

The rearrangement joins TRBV7-2 to TRBJ2-6; D is perhaps TRBD2 (6 bases). The germline gives CDR1 SGHTA, CDR2 FQGNSA. Trimming shortened V by 5 bases and J by 0 bases, and 14 bases separated the two germline ends. The CDR3 loop spans 17 amino acids. The DNA of the CDR3 is TGTGCCAGCAGCCCGGGACTCCCTCTCTCTGGGGCCAACGTCCTGACTTTC. This codes for CASSPGLPLSGANVLTF.

V and J are TRBV6-1 and TRBJ2-7; tentatively, D is TRBD1 (6 bases). Germline V gene sequence: CDR1 MNHNS, CDR2 SASEGT. The CDR3 consists of 15 residues. V dropped 0 bases and J dropped 6 bases, with 15 bases sitting between them. The CDR3 DNA is TGTGCCAGCAGTGAAGCCTCCGGACAGCCGATCGAGCAGTACTTC. It encodes CASSEASGQPIEQYF.

The chain employs TRBV7-9 and TRBJ1-4; the D gene is possibly TRBD1 (5 bases). The CDR3 is made up of 14 amino acids. The germline gives CDR1 SEHNR, CDR2 FQNEAQ (reference sequence). The V and J ends lost 5 bases and 8 bases respectively, with 15 bases between them. In nucleotides, the CDR3 is TGTGCCAGCAGCCCGGACACGGCTCTCGAAAAACTGTTTTTT. It yields the protein CASSPDTALEKLFF.

The chain combines TRBV6-5 with TRBJ1-2; 7 bases agree with TRBD1. Germline CDR1 is MNHEY and CDR2 is SVGAGI. V was clipped by 6 bases and J by 5 bases; unmatched bases: 3. This CDR3 spans 12 amino acids. CDR3 coding DNA: TGTGCCAGCAGCCCGACAGGGTATGGCTACACCTTC. Its protein product is CASSPTGYGYTF.

This rearrangement joins TRBV11-1 to TRBJ1-6; D may be TRBD1 (5 bases). The CDR3 consists of 16 residues. CDR1 and CDR2 (germline): SGHAT, FQDESV (reference sequence). The V gene lost 2 bases and the J gene lost 7 bases, with 15 bases spanning the gap. The DNA of the CDR3 is TGTGCCAGCAGCTTATTCGGAACAGGCAAAAATTCACCCCTCCACTTT. Translating gives CASSLFGTGKNSPLHF.

The chain is built from TRBV19 and TRBJ2-1; no definite D call. With 2 bases removed from V and 8 bases from J, the gap between germline ends came to 4 bases. CDR3 length equals 11 residues. Germline CDR1 and CDR2: LNHDA and SQIVND (reference sequence). The CDR3 region is CASSIRDEQFF. CDR3 sequence (DNA): TGTGCCAGTAGTATACGGGATGAGCAGTTCTTC.

The J gene is TRBJ2-5, the V gene TRBV5-4; D remains ambiguous. Germline V CDR1 and CDR2: SGHNT, YYREEE (reference sequence). There are 15 residues in the CDR3. Trimming took off 0 bases at V and 1 base at J, with 10 bases between the two ends. For the CDR3, the DNA is TGTGCCAGCAGCTTGGGGCAGGCGAGCCAAGAGACCCAGTACTTC. It specifies CASSLGQASQETQYF.

J is TRBJ1-2 and V is TRBV6-6, with D tentatively TRBD1 (6 bases). This CDR3 spans 15 amino acids. Trimming left V 2 bases short and J 0 bases short, with 10 bases between. Germline CDR1 is MNHNY and CDR2 is SVGAGI (reference sequence). The CDR3 here is CASSYGTPSNYGYTF. CDR3 DNA sequence: TGTGCCAGCAGTTACGGGACACCCTCTAACTATGGCTACACCTTC.

This chain uses TRBV11-1 with TRBJ1-1; 7 bases are shared with TRBD1. The ends lost 1 base at V and 0 bases at J; junction bases unmatched: 11. Germline loops: CDR1 SGHAT, CDR2 FQDESV (reference sequence). The CDR3 is 18 amino acids. CDR3: CASSLDWSDRRLNTEAFF. For the CDR3, the DNA is TGTGCCAGCAGCTTAGATTGGTCGGACAGGAGGCTGAACACTGAAGCTTTCTTT.

The rearrangement links TRBV2 to TRBJ1-1, with a tentative D call TRBD1 (5 bases). The CDR3 covers 17 residues. Germline V gene data show CDR1 as SNHLY and CDR2 as FYNNEI. V was cut by 6 bases and J by 0 bases, with 20 bases left in between. CDR3 coding DNA: TGTGCCAGCAGAAGAAAGGGGAATCTTCTCATGAACACTGAAGCTTTCTTT. As protein: CASRRKGNLLMNTEAFF.

V gene TRBV7-6 combines with J gene TRBJ2-7; 7 positions match TRBD2. J lost 7 bases, V lost 1 base, and 7 bases had no gene match. The CDR3 spans 14 residues. Germline V gene sequence: CDR1 SGHVS, CDR2 FNYEAQ. The CDR3 DNA reads TGTGCCAGCAGCTTAGTCAGCGGGGCGGGTGAGCAGTACTTC. Translating gives CASSLVSGAGEQYF.

In this sample, this clone turned up once. V is TRBV4-1 and J is TRBJ2-1; 10 bases are a match to TRBD2. V trimming: 4 bases; J trimming: 3 bases; junction bases outside the gene matches: 12. Per the germline V gene, CDR1 is MGHRA and CDR2 is YSYEKL. The CDR3 covers 18 residues. DNA for the CDR3: TGCGCCAGCAGCCCGCTCCCTCTTAGCGGGGGGTACTACAATGAGCAGTTCTTC. This gives the protein CASSPLPLSGGYYNEQFF.

This clone appeared a few times. This chain links TRBV20-1 with TRBJ1-1; D not certain. Trimming stripped 6 bases from V and 1 base from J, with 6 bases between. CDR3 length: 11 amino acids. The germline V gene has CDR1 DFQATT and CDR2 SNEGSKA (reference sequence). CDR3 in amino acids: CSATTNTEAFF. The CDR3, as DNA: TGCAGTGCGACAACGAACACTGAAGCTTTCTTT.

This clone was found a few times. The genes are TRBV7-9 and TRBJ1-1, with 7 nucleotides matching TRBD1. Germline V gives CDR1 SEHNR, CDR2 FQNEAQ (reference sequence). The CDR3 runs to 13 residues. V lost 0 bases, J lost 11 bases, and 6 bases stayed unmatched. The CDR3 loop reads CASSLAIQGDAFF. The CDR3 nucleotides read TGTGCCAGCAGCTTAGCTATTCAGGGGGACGCTTTCTTT.